These T cell receptor beta chains were read from a single sample in a study of PD-1 blockade in classical Hodgkin lymphoma. The protocol was immunoSEQ multiplex PCR, while the TCRdb copy is restricted to in-frame clones and leaves out a portion. The sample has 17,000 or so clones, around 80% seen once. Sequencing was performed on peripheral blood mononuclear cells (PBMCs), taken at baseline. Source of these receptors: a human donor with classical Hodgkin lymphoma. CDR3s include the opening cysteine and the closing phenylalanine or tryptophan. The order of the fields is V gene, clone size, J gene, D gene, CDR3 protein, CDR3 DNA. A D gene is named only where the DNA matches it firmly. Size values are once, few and many counts, or a class for expanded clones, and some rows have none.

V gene: TRBV18; clone size: -; J gene: TRBJ2-7; D gene: TRBD1; CDR3 protein: CASSAGTVEFYEQYF; CDR3 DNA: TGTGCCAGCTCAGCCGGGACAGTCGAATTCTACGAGCAGTACTTC
V gene: TRBV5-5; clone size: -; J gene: TRBJ2-3; D gene: TRBD2; CDR3 protein: CASSRMASGRARDTQYF; CDR3 DNA: TGTGCCAGCAGCCGGATGGCTAGCGGGAGGGCCAGAGATACGCAGTATTTT
V gene: TRBV5-6; clone size: -; J gene: TRBJ2-7; D gene: -; CDR3 protein: CASSIIGETHEQYF; CDR3 DNA: TGTGCCAGCAGCATAATCGGAGAAACCCACGAGCAGTACTTC
V gene: TRBV2; clone size: -; J gene: TRBJ2-7; D gene: TRBD2; CDR3 protein: CASRGGDGISYEQYF; CDR3 DNA: TGTGCCAGCAGGGGAGGGGACGGCATCTCCTACGAGCAGTACTTC
V gene: TRBV10-3; clone size: -; J gene: TRBJ2-7; D gene: TRBD2; CDR3 protein: CATSLGLAGDEQYF; CDR3 DNA: TGTGCCACCTCCCTTGGACTAGCGGGAGACGAGCAGTACTTC
V gene: TRBV7-3; clone size: few; J gene: TRBJ2-7; D gene: TRBD2; CDR3 protein: CASSLRASGTYEQYF; CDR3 DNA: TGTGCCAGCAGCTTACGGGCTAGCGGGACCTACGAGCAGTACTTC
V gene: TRBV5-1; clone size: -; J gene: TRBJ2-7; D gene: -; CDR3 protein: CASSPLLGYEQYF; CDR3 DNA: TGCGCCAGCAGCCCCCTGCTAGGGTACGAGCAGTACTTC
V gene: TRBV5-1; clone size: -; J gene: TRBJ2-5; D gene: -; CDR3 protein: CASSLGQGGSYQETQYF; CDR3 DNA: TGCGCCAGCAGCTTGGGACAGGGAGGTTCGTACCAAGAGACCCAGTACTTC
V gene: TRBV18; clone size: once; J gene: TRBJ2-1; D gene: -; CDR3 protein: CASSPSTTQGEQFF; CDR3 DNA: TGTGCCAGCTCACCATCGACTACTCAAGGAGAGCAGTTCTTC
V gene: TRBV6-5; clone size: -; J gene: TRBJ2-2; D gene: TRBD2; CDR3 protein: CASSPTSGSTGELFF; CDR3 DNA: TGTGCCAGCAGCCCGACTAGCGGGAGCACCGGGGAGCTGTTTTTT
V gene: TRBV6-5; clone size: -; J gene: TRBJ1-6; D gene: -; CDR3 protein: CASSGGTENSPLHF; CDR3 DNA: TGTGCCAGCAGTGGCGGGACCGAGAATTCACCCCTCCACTTT
V gene: TRBV19; clone size: -; J gene: TRBJ2-3; D gene: -; CDR3 protein: CASSSRGVGDTQYF; CDR3 DNA: TGTGCCAGTAGTAGCCGTGGGGTGGGGGATACGCAGTATTTT
V gene: TRBV5-1; clone size: few; J gene: TRBJ2-7; D gene: TRBD1; CDR3 protein: CASSPGQISYEQYF; CDR3 DNA: TGCGCCAGCAGCCCGGGACAGATCTCCTACGAGCAGTACTTC
V gene: TRBV12-5; clone size: -; J gene: TRBJ1-2; D gene: -; CDR3 protein: CASGREEGPYGYTF; CDR3 DNA: TGTGCTAGTGGTCGTGAGGAAGGGCCATATGGCTACACCTTC
V gene: TRBV5-4; clone size: -; J gene: TRBJ1-3; D gene: -; CDR3 protein: CARSTGNTIYF; CDR3 DNA: TGTGCCAGGTCAACTGGAAACACCATATATTTT
V gene: TRBV28; clone size: few; J gene: TRBJ1-3; D gene: -; CDR3 protein: CASSLYPGAAGNTIYF; CDR3 DNA: TGTGCCAGCAGTTTATACCCGGGGGCGGCTGGAAACACCATATATTTT
V gene: TRBV6-5; clone size: once; J gene: TRBJ2-2; D gene: -; CDR3 protein: CASSYGPSQNTGELFF; CDR3 DNA: TGTGCCAGCAGTTACGGTCCTAGCCAGAACACCGGGGAGCTGTTTTTT
V gene: TRBV7-2; clone size: -; J gene: TRBJ2-5; D gene: -; CDR3 protein: CASSLGWGAGETQYF; CDR3 DNA: TGTGCCAGCAGCTTAGGTTGGGGGGCCGGGGAGACCCAGTACTTC
V gene: TRBV19; clone size: -; J gene: TRBJ1-1; D gene: TRBD1; CDR3 protein: CASIGTVNTEAFF; CDR3 DNA: TGTGCCAGTATAGGGACAGTGAACACTGAAGCTTTCTTT
V gene: TRBV5-1; clone size: -; J gene: TRBJ2-5; D gene: TRBD2; CDR3 protein: CASSLEGASGQETQYF; CDR3 DNA: TGCGCCAGCAGCTTGGAAGGGGCTAGCGGACAAGAGACCCAGTACTTC
V gene: TRBV27; clone size: few; J gene: TRBJ2-3; D gene: -; CDR3 protein: CASSLHDTQYF; CDR3 DNA: TGTGCCAGCAGTTTACACGATACGCAGTATTTT
V gene: TRBV6-5; clone size: once; J gene: TRBJ2-5; D gene: TRBD2; CDR3 protein: CASSYWGVAGKKTQYF; CDR3 DNA: TGTGCCAGCAGTTACTGGGGGGTAGCGGGTAAAAAGACCCAGTACTTC
V gene: TRBV7-6; clone size: once; J gene: TRBJ2-7; D gene: -; CDR3 protein: CASSLGEGGAEQYF; CDR3 DNA: TGTGCCAGCAGCTTAGGTGAGGGGGGGGCCGAGCAGTACTTC
V gene: TRBV7-2; clone size: -; J gene: TRBJ2-7; D gene: -; CDR3 protein: CAFMGGHEQYF; CDR3 DNA: TGTGCATTCATGGGGGGACACGAGCAGTACTTC
V gene: TRBV28; clone size: -; J gene: TRBJ2-5; D gene: TRBD1; CDR3 protein: CASSSTAAPGPGQGYGETQYF; CDR3 DNA: TGTGCCAGCAGTTCGACCGCGGCTCCAGGGCCGGGACAGGGTTATGGGGAGACCCAGTACTTC
V gene: TRBV27; clone size: -; J gene: TRBJ2-1; D gene: TRBD1; CDR3 protein: CASSLSRQGAINEQFF; CDR3 DNA: TGTGCCAGCAGTTTATCGAGGCAGGGGGCAATAAATGAGCAGTTCTTC
V gene: TRBV25-1; clone size: once; J gene: TRBJ1-5; D gene: -; CDR3 protein: CASSETGGIGNQPQHF; CDR3 DNA: TGTGCCAGCAGTGAAACGGGGGGCATTGGCAATCAGCCCCAGCATTTT
V gene: TRBV18; clone size: -; J gene: TRBJ2-3; D gene: TRBD2; CDR3 protein: CASSPGGETDTQYF; CDR3 DNA: TGTGCCAGCTCCCCCGGGGGGGAGACAGATACGCAGTATTTT
V gene: TRBV6-6; clone size: few; J gene: TRBJ1-2; D gene: TRBD1; CDR3 protein: CASSYSGQGEHGYTF; CDR3 DNA: TGTGCCAGCAGTTACTCGGGACAGGGGGAACATGGCTACACCTTC
V gene: TRBV5-4; clone size: -; J gene: TRBJ2-7; D gene: TRBD2; CDR3 protein: CASSPGLAGTYEQYF; CDR3 DNA: TGTGCCAGCAGCCCCGGACTAGCGGGAACCTACGAGCAGTACTTC
V gene: TRBV9; clone size: -; J gene: TRBJ1-1; D gene: TRBD1; CDR3 protein: CASSDDRGKAFF; CDR3 DNA: TGTGCCAGCAGCGATGACAGGGGAAAAGCTTTCTTT
V gene: TRBV5-5; clone size: -; J gene: TRBJ2-7; D gene: -; CDR3 protein: CASSSGTSSYEQYF; CDR3 DNA: TGTGCCAGCAGCTCCGGGACAAGCTCCTACGAGCAGTACTTC
V gene: TRBV19; clone size: -; J gene: TRBJ2-1; D gene: -; CDR3 protein: CASSMGARSPNEQFF; CDR3 DNA: TGTGCCAGTAGTATGGGGGCGCGGAGTCCCAATGAGCAGTTCTTC
V gene: TRBV29-1; clone size: -; J gene: TRBJ2-3; D gene: TRBD1; CDR3 protein: CSVGDRVIDTQYF; CDR3 DNA: TGCAGCGTGGGGGACAGGGTAATAGATACGCAGTATTTT
V gene: TRBV5-6; clone size: -; J gene: TRBJ1-2; D gene: TRBD1; CDR3 protein: CASSSWGQGAHGYTF; CDR3 DNA: TGTGCCAGCAGCTCCTGGGGACAGGGGGCGCATGGCTACACCTTC
V gene: TRBV5-1; clone size: -; J gene: TRBJ2-5; D gene: TRBD1; CDR3 protein: CASSLEGRGQRETQYF; CDR3 DNA: TGCGCCAGCAGCTTGGAAGGCAGGGGGCAACGAGAGACCCAGTACTTC
V gene: TRBV7-2; clone size: -; J gene: TRBJ2-7; D gene: -; CDR3 protein: CASSLVDGSYEQYF; CDR3 DNA: TGTGCCAGCAGCTTAGTAGACGGGAGCTACGAGCAGTACTTC
V gene: TRBV6-5; clone size: -; J gene: TRBJ2-1; D gene: -; CDR3 protein: CASSYSTDIEQFF; CDR3 DNA: TGTGCCAGCAGTTACTCGACAGATATAGAGCAGTTCTTC
V gene: TRBV5-1; clone size: -; J gene: TRBJ1-1; D gene: -; CDR3 protein: CASSSRGSYTEAFF; CDR3 DNA: TGCGCCAGCAGCTCCAGGGGTAGTTACACTGAAGCTTTCTTT
V gene: TRBV7-2; clone size: -; J gene: TRBJ1-3; D gene: -; CDR3 protein: CASSLETVSGNTIYF; CDR3 DNA: TGTGCCAGCAGCTTAGAAACAGTCTCTGGAAACACCATATATTTT
V gene: TRBV5-1; clone size: -; J gene: TRBJ2-3; D gene: -; CDR3 protein: CASSLTPLTGDTQYF; CDR3 DNA: TGCGCCAGCAGCTTGACTCCCCTAACGGGAGATACGCAGTATTTT
V gene: TRBV19; clone size: -; J gene: TRBJ2-1; D gene: TRBD1; CDR3 protein: CASTQGTGGNEQFF; CDR3 DNA: TGTGCCAGTACCCAGGGGACAGGGGGCAATGAGCAGTTCTTC
V gene: TRBV28; clone size: -; J gene: TRBJ1-1; D gene: TRBD1; CDR3 protein: CASPPAGQGVTEAFF; CDR3 DNA: TGTGCCAGCCCTCCGGCGGGGCAGGGGGTCACTGAAGCTTTCTTT
V gene: TRBV7-8; clone size: -; J gene: TRBJ1-5; D gene: -; CDR3 protein: CASSLETFAQPQHF; CDR3 DNA: TGTGCCAGCAGCTTAGAAACTTTTGCTCAGCCCCAGCATTTT
V gene: TRBV19; clone size: -; J gene: TRBJ2-2; D gene: -; CDR3 protein: CASSTPTYGTGELFF; CDR3 DNA: TGTGCCAGTAGTACCCCGACGTACGGGACCGGGGAGCTGTTTTTT
V gene: TRBV10-3; clone size: -; J gene: TRBJ1-3; D gene: -; CDR3 protein: CAISEYRSNSGNTIYF; CDR3 DNA: TGTGCCATCAGTGAGTACAGGTCGAACTCTGGAAACACCATATATTTT
V gene: TRBV5-1; clone size: -; J gene: TRBJ2-2; D gene: TRBD1; CDR3 protein: CASSIIPGQGDTGELFF; CDR3 DNA: TGCGCCAGCAGCATTATTCCGGGACAGGGGGACACCGGGGAGCTGTTTTTT
V gene: TRBV4-3; clone size: few; J gene: TRBJ1-2; D gene: -; CDR3 protein: CASSQDLGDYGYTF; CDR3 DNA: TGCGCCAGCAGCCAAGATCTGGGGGACTATGGCTACACCTTC
V gene: TRBV5-1; clone size: -; J gene: TRBJ1-4; D gene: -; CDR3 protein: CASSPGGGTNEKLFF; CDR3 DNA: TGCGCCAGCAGCCCCGGTGGCGGGACTAATGAAAAACTGTTTTTT
V gene: TRBV27; clone size: medium-sized; J gene: TRBJ1-4; D gene: -; CDR3 protein: CASSLSRGLGEKLFF; CDR3 DNA: TGTGCCAGCAGTTTATCCCGGGGGCTAGGGGAAAAACTGTTTTTT
V gene: TRBV19; clone size: -; J gene: TRBJ2-1; D gene: -; CDR3 protein: CASSANRYEQFF; CDR3 DNA: TGTGCCAGTAGTGCCAACAGGTACGAGCAGTTCTTC
V gene: TRBV6-1; clone size: -; J gene: TRBJ2-2; D gene: -; CDR3 protein: CAGAMGPLRQEELFF; CDR3 DNA: TGTGCCGGTGCCATGGGGCCCCTGCGGCAGGAGGAGCTGTTTTTT
V gene: TRBV30; clone size: -; J gene: TRBJ1-1; D gene: TRBD1; CDR3 protein: CAGQGTEAFF; CDR3 DNA: TGTGCCGGACAGGGAACTGAAGCTTTCTTT
V gene: TRBV19; clone size: -; J gene: TRBJ1-1; D gene: TRBD1; CDR3 protein: CASSVGTGGKAFF; CDR3 DNA: TGTGCCAGTAGTGTTGGGACAGGGGGAAAGGCTTTCTTT